Presented here are 12 T cell receptor beta chains from one specimen sequenced in a study of OX40 agonist ivuxolimab in advanced cancers. Generated by immunoSEQ multiplex PCR, the TCRdb table keeps only in-frame clones and is missing some. In the table there are approximately 31,000 clones, approximately 88% of which are singletons. Sample: CD4+ or CD8+ T cells sorted from blood, taken in a trial of the OX40 agonist ivuxolimab. These receptors came from an adult with an advanced solid tumor such as melanoma, head and neck, liver or kidney cancer.

The V and J genes are TRBV10-1 and TRBJ1-3; weak D call: TRBD1 (5 bases). The CDR3 consists of 14 residues. Per the germline V gene, CDR1 is WNHNN and CDR2 is SYGVQD (reference sequence). Trimming left V 7 bases short and J 4 bases short, with 14 bases between. In DNA form, the CDR3 reads TGCGCCAGCACTGACAGCTTGAGGGGAAACACCATATATTTT. Its translation is CASTDSLRGNTIYF.

The V gene is TRBV19, the J gene TRBJ2-7; tentatively, D is TRBD2 (5 bases). V was cut by 5 bases and J by 3 bases, with 14 bases left in between. Looked up from germline, CDR1 is LNHDA and CDR2 is SQIVND (reference sequence). The CDR3 runs 14 residues. The CDR3 protein is CASSFGGSYYEQYF. The DNA for the CDR3 is TGTGCCAGTAGTTTTGGAGGCAGTTACTACGAGCAGTACTTC.

The chain carries TRBV5-6 and TRBJ2-7; D unresolved. This CDR3 comprises 13 residues. Per the germline V gene, CDR1 is SGHDT and CDR2 is YYEEEE. Trimming stripped 0 bases from V and 4 bases from J, with 8 bases between. The CDR3 nucleotides read TGTGCCAGCAGCTTGGTGTCAGCTTACGAGCAGTACTTC. It encodes CASSLVSAYEQYF.

The chain links TRBV30 to TRBJ2-1, with TRBD2 identical over 11 bases. Per germline, CDR1 GTSNPN and CDR2 SVGIG (reference sequence). The CDR3 has 17 amino acids. The junction had 9 bases not matched to a gene; V was cut back by 1 base and J by 4 bases. The CDR3 reads CAWSGRTSGGPYNEQFF. CDR3 DNA sequence: TGTGCCTGGAGTGGCCGAACTAGCGGGGGACCGTACAATGAGCAGTTCTTC.

The V call is TRBV7-2, the J call TRBJ1-1; D not certain. Looked up from germline, CDR1 is SGHTA and CDR2 is FQGNSA. V dropped 1 base and J dropped 1 base, with 10 bases sitting between them. The CDR3 is 15 amino acids. The DNA of the CDR3 is TGTGCCAGCAGCTTAGAGCAAGGAAGGAACACTGAAGCTTTCTTT. Its translation is CASSLEQGRNTEAFF.

The table lists this clone with a count of one. The V gene is TRBV19, the J gene TRBJ2-1, with a weak D call TRBD1 (6 bases). This CDR3 comprises 14 residues. Germline V gives CDR1 LNHDA, CDR2 SQIVND (reference sequence). Trimming took off 3 bases at V and 3 bases at J, with 9 bases between the two ends. CDR3 sequence reads: CASSIMTGYNEQFF. The CDR3 nucleotides are TGTGCCAGTAGTATCATGACAGGCTACAATGAGCAGTTCTTC.

The CDR3 nucleotides are TGTGCCAGCAGTTTAGTAGGAGGAGGCACAGATACGCAGTATTTT. The encoded protein is CASSLVGGGTDTQYF. The J gene is TRBJ2-3, the V gene TRBV28; D possibly corresponds to TRBD2 (5 bases). V lost 2 bases and J lost 1, with 10 bases in between. This CDR3 is built from 15 residues. Germline CDR1 MDHEN, CDR2 SYDVKM. Full variable domain (rest looked up from reference TRBV28 and TRBJ2-3): DVKVTQSSRYLVKRTGEKVFLECVQDMDHENMFWYRQDPGLGLRLIYFSYDVKMKEKGDIPEGYSVSREKKERFSLILESASTNQTSMYLCASSLVGGGTDTQYFGPGTRLTVL.

The rearrangement links TRBV28 to TRBJ2-3, with 7 bases aligning to TRBD1. CDR1 MDHEN and CDR2 SYDVKM come from the germline V gene. V trimming: 10 bases; J trimming: 0 bases; junction bases outside the gene matches: 10. The CDR3 covers 15 residues. The chain's CDR3 is CATGAGTDSTDTQYF. The CDR3 region has the DNA TGTGCCACCGGGGCCGGGACAGACAGCACAGATACGCAGTATTTT. Full variable domain (rest looked up from reference TRBV28 and TRBJ2-3): DVKVTQSSRYLVKRTGEKVFLECVQDMDHENMFWYRQDPGLGLRLIYFSYDVKMKEKGDIPEGYSVSREKKERFSLILESASTNQTSMYLCATGAGTDSTDTQYFGPGTRLTVL.

In DNA, the CDR3 is TGTGCCAGTAGTTCAGGGAGCGGGGGTAGCAATCAGCCCCAGCATTTT. Amino acid sequence: CASSSGSGGSNQPQHF. This rearrangement joins TRBV19 to TRBJ1-5; D perhaps matches TRBD1 (5 bases). Looked up from germline, CDR1 is LNHDA and CDR2 is SQIVND (reference sequence). Trimming took 5 bases from V and 0 from J, leaving 14 bases between them. The CDR3 has 16 amino acids.

The chain uses TRBV7-9 and TRBJ2-1; TRBD1 matches 9 bases. The J segment lost 9 bases and the V segment lost 5 bases, leaving 8 bases of the junction unmatched. The CDR3 contains 14 residues. The V gene's germline CDR1 is SEHNR and CDR2 FQNEAQ (reference sequence). The CDR3 is CASSGGQGSSEQFF. The CDR3 DNA sequence: TGTGCCAGCAGCGGTGGACAGGGGAGCTCTGAGCAGTTCTTC.

Comments on this clone: The sample has other DNA sequences that encode this CDR3 too. This rearrangement joins TRBV7-9 to TRBJ2-3; 11 nucleotides agree with TRBD1. Per the germline V gene, CDR1 is SEHNR and CDR2 is FQNEAQ (reference sequence). The CDR3 totals 16 residues. V shed 6 bases and J 0 bases; nucleotides not matched to a gene: 5. The CDR3 sequence is CASSLRTGGSTDTQYF. The CDR3 region has the DNA TGTGCCAGCAGTCTTAGGACAGGGGGCAGCACAGATACGCAGTATTTT.

V is TRBV6-6 and J is TRBJ1-2; D not resolved. CDR3 length: 13 residues. The germline V gene has CDR1 MNHNY and CDR2 SVGAGI (reference sequence). The V end was cut by 0 bases, the J end by 8 bases, with 10 bases between. The CDR3 sequence is CASSYSGARGYTF. The CDR3 DNA follows: TGTGCCAGCAGTTACTCGGGAGCTCGCGGCTACACCTTC.